The 27 T cell receptor beta chains below were found in one sample sequenced in a study of T-cell memory formation after mild COVID-19. TCRdb passed the 5' RACE reads through MiXCR, listing each CDR3 protein once. The data contain some 160,000 distinct CDR3 sequences, 10% to 15% of them singletons. Sequencing input: PBMCs or a T cell subset sorted from them (not recorded which). Receptors originate from a man between 18 and 35 years old who had mild COVID-19 (a few samples of this study predate the infection). Cell type and time point are not known.

The table lists this clonotype with a few counts. This rearrangement joins TRBV5-1 to TRBJ2-7; D remains unclear. Germline CDR1 reads SGHRS; CDR2 reads YFSETQ. V lost 2 bases to trimming and J lost 3 bases, with 6 bases between them. The CDR3 runs 12 residues. The CDR3 nucleotides are TGCGCCAGCAGCTTATCATTCTACGAGCAGTACTTC. Its protein product is CASSLSFYEQYF.

The chain joins TRBV10-3 to TRBJ2-5; maybe TRBD1 (7 bases). V lost 0 bases and J 0 bases, leaving 14 bases between the germline ends. The germline V gene encodes CDR1 ENHRY and CDR2 SYGVKD. There are 17 residues in the CDR3. CDR3 residues: CAISESKGGQYQETQYF. As DNA, the CDR3 is TGTGCCATCAGTGAGTCGAAGGGGGGACAGTACCAAGAGACCCAGTACTTC.

The chain links TRBV5-1 to TRBJ2-1, with no clear D. The germline V gene has CDR1 SGHRS and CDR2 YFSETQ. V lost 1 base to trimming and J lost 12 bases, with 17 bases between them. The CDR3 runs to 14 residues. CDR3 amino acids: CASSLTGHHIGQFF. As DNA, the CDR3 is TGCGCCAGCAGCTTGACCGGGCACCACATCGGGCAGTTCTTC.

This clonotype turned up a few times. The gene calls are TRBV27 and TRBJ2-5; 7 bases agree with TRBD2. The germline V gene has CDR1 MNHEY and CDR2 SMNVEV (reference sequence). This CDR3 contains 14 residues. Losses at the gene ends were 5 bases for V and 5 bases for J; bases not matched to a gene: 8. This chain's CDR3 is CASSVQRGRETQYF. DNA of the CDR3: TGTGCCAGCAGTGTCCAGCGGGGTCGGGAGACCCAGTACTTC.

This clonotype was counted between two and nine times. For the CDR3, the DNA is TGTGCCAGCAGCTTACGGGTGGGGCGCACAGATACGCAGTATTTT. Translation: CASSLRVGRTDTQYF. The chain employs TRBV7-2 and TRBJ2-3; D possibly corresponds to TRBD1 (5 bases). There are 15 residues in the CDR3. The germline V and J ends were trimmed by 2 bases and 1 base, with 10 bases remaining between them. Germline V gene lookup returns CDR1 SGHTA and CDR2 FQGNSA.

This clonotype was detected a few times. This chain connects TRBV20-1 to TRBJ1-1; D unresolved. CDR1 is DFQATT, CDR2 SNEGSKA, per germline (reference sequence). The CDR3 sequence is 13 residues long. Trimming pared 4 bases from V and 2 bases from J, leaving 11 bases between. The CDR3, as DNA: TGCAGTGCTAACGACGGACTCAACACTGAAGCTTTCTTT. Amino acids: CSANDGLNTEAFF.

The chain has TRBV28 and TRBJ2-1, with D perhaps TRBD1 (5 bases). CDR1 MDHEN and CDR2 SYDVKM come from the germline V gene. V lost 4 bases, J lost 9 bases, and 7 bases lay in between. The CDR3 is 11 residues long. In DNA form, the CDR3 reads TGTGCCAGCAGTTCAGGGATTGAGCAGTTCTTC. Protein sequence: CASSSGIEQFF.

A few counts support this clonotype. The chain joins TRBV6-5 to TRBJ1-2; maybe TRBD1 (6 bases). V lost 8 bases and J 7 bases, leaving 11 bases between the germline ends. In germline, CDR1 is MNHEY, CDR2 SVGAGI. The CDR3 runs 11 residues. The CDR3 coding sequence is TGTGCCAGCGCAGGGGCGGGTGGCTACACCTTC. It is translated as CASAGAGGYTF.

CDR3 protein: CASTTGGPAFF. DNA of the CDR3: TGTGCCAGCACCACGGGGGGGCCTGCTTTCTTT. The J gene is TRBJ1-1, the V gene TRBV7-9, with TRBD1 as a possible D gene (6 bases). V lost 7 bases and J lost 11, with 14 bases in between. The CDR3 runs 11 residues. CDR1 and CDR2 (germline): SEHNR, FQNEAQ (reference sequence).

This rearrangement joins TRBV29-1 to TRBJ2-3, with 10 bases fitting TRBD1. The CDR3 extends over 14 amino acids. Germline V lookup: CDR1 SQVTM, CDR2 ANQGSEA. V was clipped by 4 bases and J by 5 bases; unmatched bases: 6. This chain's CDR3 is CSVVSTGGVDTQYF. For the CDR3, the DNA is TGCAGCGTTGTTTCGACAGGGGGCGTAGATACGCAGTATTTT.

This clonotype occurred many times. This sequence joins TRBV11-2 and TRBJ2-3; TRBD1 agrees at 7 bases. Germline V CDR1 and CDR2: SGHAT, FQNNGV. J gave up 9 bases and V 5 bases, and 2 bases lay outside the gene matches. This CDR3 contains 11 residues. In DNA form, the CDR3 reads TGTGCCAGCAGCCAACAGGGGACGCAGTATTTT. It specifies CASSQQGTQYF. Full variable domain (rest looked up from reference TRBV11-2 and TRBJ2-3): EAGVAQSPRYKIIEKRQSVAFWCNPISGHATLYWYQQILGQGPKLLIQFQNNGVVDDSQLPKDRFSAERLKGVDSTLKIQPAKLEDSAVYLCASSQQGTQYFGPGTRLTVL.

The J gene is TRBJ2-6, the V gene TRBV4-3; D not certain. Trimming removed 4 bases from V and 4 bases from J, with 11 bases in between. The CDR3 contains 15 residues. Germline V gene sequence: CDR1 LGHNA, CDR2 YSLEER. CDR3 region: CASSLDVGGANVLTF. CDR3 DNA sequence: TGCGCCAGCAGCCTCGACGTCGGAGGGGCCAACGTCCTGACTTTC.

This clonotype was recorded many times. The chain links TRBV20-1 to TRBJ2-3; TRBD2 matches at 7 bases. The germline V gene has CDR1 DFQATT and CDR2 SNEGSKA (reference sequence). The CDR3 consists of 15 residues. J was trimmed by 2 bases and V by 4 bases; bases with no gene match: 9. CDR3 nucleotides: TGCAGTGCTATCGGGCTAGCGGAACACACAGATACGCAGTATTTT. It encodes CSAIGLAEHTDTQYF.

This clonotype was counted between two and nine times. The V call is TRBV6-2 or TRBV6-3, the J call TRBJ2-1; a weak D match, TRBD1 (6 bases). The V gene lost 6 bases and the J gene lost 5 bases, with 14 bases spanning the gap. The germline V gene has CDR1 MNHEY and CDR2 SVGEGT. This CDR3 is 14 amino acids long. CDR3 sequence (DNA): TGTGCCAGCAGGGGAGCGGACAGCCACAATGAGCAGTTCTTC. Its protein is CASRGADSHNEQFF.

Comment on this clonotype: Because the CDR3's place on the DNA is in doubt, the DNA is left out and the CDR3 is given as listed by TCRdb. The genes are TRBV20-1 and TRBJ2-7; no DNA check was done on the table's D call, TRBD1. The V gene's germline CDR1 is DFQATT and CDR2 SNEGSKA (reference sequence). The CDR3 sequence runs 13 residues, both termini included. CDR3 residues: CSATGQYFGEQYF.

This chain joins TRBV7-2 and TRBJ2-5, with D maybe TRBD2 (7 bases). V was shortened by 8 bases and J by 5 bases, with 27 bases between the two germline ends. The germline CDR1 and CDR2 sequences are SGHTA and FQGNSA. The CDR3 sequence is 17 residues long. In DNA, the CDR3 is TGTGCCAGCCAGCAGATAGGGGGGGGGGCCTTTCTGGAGACCCAGTACTTC. Translating gives CASQQIGGGAFLETQYF. Using reference TRBV7-2 and TRBJ2-5 for the parts outside the CDR3, the full variable domain is GAGVSQSPSNKVTEKGKDVELRCDPISGHTALYWYRQSLGQGLEFLIYFQGNSAPDKSGLPSDRFSAERTGGSVSTLTIQRTQQEDSAVYLCASQQIGGGAFLETQYFGPGTRLLVL.

This clonotype came up a few times. The chain joins TRBV29-1 to TRBJ2-3; unclear D gene. The CDR3 length is 11 residues. Germline V CDR1 and CDR2: SQVTM, ANQGSEA. V was clipped by 1 base and J by 6 bases, with 5 bases between them. The CDR3 sequence is CSVEGVDTQYF. CDR3 DNA: TGCAGCGTTGAAGGGGTCGATACGCAGTATTTT.

In this sample, this clonotype turned up a few times. The chain combines TRBV5-1 with TRBJ1-1, with unresolved D. Germline CDR1 reads SGHRS; CDR2 reads YFSETQ. The length of the CDR3 is 14 residues. V lost 2 bases and J 1 base, leaving 9 bases between the germline ends. The CDR3 sequence is CASSLHRGNTEAFF. CDR3 bases: TGCGCCAGCAGCTTACATCGGGGGAACACTGAAGCTTTCTTT.

In DNA, the CDR3 is TGTGCCAGCAGTCCTCGGGGGTTCTACGAGCAGTACTTC. This translates into CASSPRGFYEQYF. The chain combines TRBV6-2 or TRBV6-3 with TRBJ2-7, with D perhaps matching TRBD2 (6 bases). The germline V and J ends were trimmed by 5 bases and 3 bases, with 11 bases remaining between them. The CDR3 runs to 13 residues. From germline, CDR1 is MNHEY and CDR2 SVGEGT.

V is TRBV7-2 and J is TRBJ2-5, with TRBD1 matching 7 bases. V trimming: 5 bases; J trimming: 4 bases; junction bases outside the gene matches: 7. Germline V CDR1 and CDR2: SGHTA, FQGNSA. CDR3 length: 14 residues. CDR3 nucleotides: TGTGCCAGCAGCACGAGACAGGGCCCAGAGACCCAGTACTTC. This gives the protein CASSTRQGPETQYF.

V is TRBV12-3 or TRBV12-4 and J is TRBJ2-4; the D gene is possibly TRBD2 (5 bases). V gave up 4 bases and J gave up 0 bases, with 10 bases separating them. The CDR3 contains 15 residues. Here the CDR3 reads CASSSGVRAKNIQYF. Here the CDR3 DNA reads TGTGCCAGCAGTTCCGGGGTAAGAGCCAAAAACATTCAGTACTTC.

This clonotype was picked up a small number of times. In DNA, the CDR3 is TGCGCCAGCAGCGCCAGCGGGGGGGCCCCAGATACGCAGTATTTT. Protein sequence: CASSASGGAPDTQYF. The rearrangement uses TRBV5-1 and TRBJ2-3; 10 bases match TRBD2. This CDR3 spans 15 amino acids. The germline V gene has CDR1 SGHRS and CDR2 YFSETQ. The ends lost 4 bases at V and 4 bases at J; junction bases unmatched: 6. Full variable domain (rest looked up from reference TRBV5-1 and TRBJ2-3): KAGVTQTPRYLIKTRGQQVTLSCSPISGHRSVSWYQQTPGQGLQFLFEYFSETQRNKGNFPGRFSGRQFSNSRSEMNVSTLELGDSALYLCASSASGGAPDTQYFGPGTRLTVL.

This clonotype was seen many times. The chain recombines TRBV7-3 with TRBJ2-3; 12 positions match TRBD1. This CDR3 region has 16 residues. Germline V CDR1 and CDR2: SGHTA, FQGTGA. V trimming: 5 bases; J trimming: 3 bases; junction bases outside the gene matches: 6. The CDR3 is CASSTGTGGFTDTQYF. The CDR3 coding sequence is TGTGCCAGCAGCACCGGGACAGGGGGCTTTACAGATACGCAGTATTTT.

The gene calls are TRBV5-1 and TRBJ2-2; unclear D gene. CDR3 size: 14 residues. With 4 bases removed from V and 7 bases from J, the gap between germline ends came to 14 bases. Germline V CDR1 and CDR2: SGHRS, YFSETQ. CDR3 in DNA: TGCGCCAGCAGCGGAGCGTTGGTGGACGGGGAGCTGTTTTTT. The encoded protein is CASSGALVDGELFF.

This clonotype was seen a handful of times. The gene calls are TRBV12-3 or TRBV12-4 and TRBJ1-1; the D gene is possibly TRBD1 (5 bases). The CDR3 runs 14 residues. Trimming took 2 bases from V and 5 from J, leaving 12 bases between them. In DNA, the CDR3 is TGTGCCAGCAGTTTAACGCAGGGAAGGACTGAAGCTTTCTTT. This encodes CASSLTQGRTEAFF.

The genes are TRBV6-2 or TRBV6-3 and TRBJ1-5; D call uncertain. CDR1 MNHEY and CDR2 SVGEGT come from the germline V gene. There are 14 residues in the CDR3. V was pared by 2 bases and J by 4 bases, with 9 bases between. The CDR3 DNA reads as TGTGCCAGCAGTTACATCAGTGGTAATCAGCCCCAGCATTTT. Translation gives CASSYISGNQPQHF.

This clonotype appeared a few times. The J gene is TRBJ2-3, the V gene TRBV7-3; 8 positions agree with TRBD2. The ends lost 6 bases at V and 2 bases at J; junction bases unmatched: 7. Germline CDR1 SGHTA, CDR2 FQGTGA. The CDR3 loop spans 15 amino acids. The CDR3 nucleotides are TGTGCCAGCAGGTACACCGGGGGGGCCACAGATACGCAGTATTTT. It translates to CASRYTGGATDTQYF.